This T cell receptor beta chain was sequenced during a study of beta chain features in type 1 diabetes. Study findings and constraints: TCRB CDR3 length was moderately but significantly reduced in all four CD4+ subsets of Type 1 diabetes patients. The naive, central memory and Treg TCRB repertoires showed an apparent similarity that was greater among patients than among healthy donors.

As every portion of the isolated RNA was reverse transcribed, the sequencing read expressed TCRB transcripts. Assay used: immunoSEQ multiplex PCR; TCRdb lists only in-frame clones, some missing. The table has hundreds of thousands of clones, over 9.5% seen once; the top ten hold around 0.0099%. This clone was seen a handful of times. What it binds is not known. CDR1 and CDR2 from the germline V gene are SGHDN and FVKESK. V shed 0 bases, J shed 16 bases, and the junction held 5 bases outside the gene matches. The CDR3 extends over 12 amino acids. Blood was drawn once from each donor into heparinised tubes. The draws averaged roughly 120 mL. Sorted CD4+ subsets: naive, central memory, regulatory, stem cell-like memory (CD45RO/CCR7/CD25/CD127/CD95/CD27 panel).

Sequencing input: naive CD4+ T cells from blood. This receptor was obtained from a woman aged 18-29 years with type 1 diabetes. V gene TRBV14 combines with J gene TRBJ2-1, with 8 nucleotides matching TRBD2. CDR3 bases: TGTGCCAGCAGCCAAGATCACGGGGGGGCCTTCTTC. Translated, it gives CASSQDHGGAFF.